The sequence of this T cell receptor (beta chain) was determined in a study of shared clonotypes between healthy human individuals (dated by TCRdb to 2018 to 2021). With regard to the full study: The cohort comprised a couple of women and a few men aged 18 to 49 years. For each donor, CD4 naive and CD4 memory were each run on three plates, CD8 naive on two plates, and CD8 memory on one plate. Blood TCR repertoires of roughly five healthy adults were deeply sequenced to estimate repertoire size and the extent of clonotype sharing between individuals. To increase sequencing depth and limit assay-specific biases, TCR repertoire library preparation and sequencing were carried out by different laboratories using diverse techniques. Leukapheresis yielded between about 0.9 and 9.5 billion PBMCs per donor. Study-wide findings and limitations: Pairwise subsampling led to the expectation that sequencing depth would affect the degree of clonotype sharing among donors. When several donors were compared, the shared fraction of clonotypes was 5% to 6.5% for naive CD4, around 4% for naive CD8, 2% to 2.5% for memory CD4, and 0.35% to 0.4% for memory CD8. Only blood was sampled, and tissue TCR repertoires likely differ from those in blood. Because the study included a small number of donors, the genetic and exposure-history diversity represented was limited. Compared with non-shared clonotypes, the clonotypes found in all four sorted-subset donors had higher generation probabilities. Naive subsets generally had larger estimated clonotype richness than memory subsets did. Incomplete sequencing was indicated by rarefaction of sorted-subset datasets, despite the large sequencing depth.

Remarks on this clone: Which antigen it targets is not known. No qualities accompany the bases; no much larger clone lies one base away.

Between the V and J ends, shortened by 6 bases and 3 bases respectively, the junction contains 14 bases. The germline V gene gives CDR1 as SGHTA and CDR2 as FQGNSA. Inclusive of the bounding cysteine and phenylalanine, the CDR3 is 14 residues long. The DNA shown is the 42-base CDR3, in frame from base 1. TCR CDR3 regions were amplified from genomic DNA by multiplex PCR using the deep immunoSEQ assay. Genomic DNA extracted from each cell subset was distributed evenly over all wells of several immunoSEQ 96-well plates, and each plate served as one replicate. For sorted subsets, 150 to 200 ng genomic DNA, equal to about 30,000 T cell genomes, was loaded into each replicate PCR. Purified libraries were measured with a Qubit 3.0 fluorometer, size-checked on a Bioanalyzer 2100, and measured again with the KAPA Library Quantification kit. Each immunoSEQ 96-well plate was sequenced on its own single-read 150-cycle Illumina NextSeq 550 flow cell. Per the source publication's procedure: Because only junctional sequences without quality scores were contained in the immunoSEQ output, filtering matching that applied to full-length reads could not be performed. To assign V/J genes and CDR3, sequences were annotated against IMGT germline references using PyIR, a Python wrapper for IgBLAST v1.9. Reads were removed for weak V/J assignments (E-value above 1e-6), missing CDR3, stop codons, out-of-frame junctions, or ambiguous translated residues. V3J clonotypes were defined as sequences sharing the same inferred V gene, J gene, and CDR3 amino acid sequence. Percentage overlap between repertoires was calculated by dividing the number of shared unique clonotypes by the size of the smaller repertoire. RTK rarefaction, the Chao1 estimator, and Recon v2.1 estimates of unobserved clonotypes were used to assess repertoire richness. Generation probabilities for all TCRbeta clonotypes obtained by the gDNA method from a handful of donors were computed using OLGA. TCRdb mirrors the immuneACCESS table, restricted to in-frame sequences. Some clones are absent from its copies; in checked studies, under half trace to an unresolved V gene, and the reason for the others is unknown. V and J calls and clone size are copied from that table; D and trimming were computed from the DNA. The sample table contains about 2.5 million clones; only one count was recorded for about nine tenths of them. 0.37% of the sample rests with the top ten.

The donors were healthy, HIV-negative adults with no recently reported acute infections or vaccinations. All donors were Caucasian adults living in Nashville, Tennessee, USA. CD4+ T cells were enriched by magnetic negative selection; naive cells were then positively selected on CD45RA, and the negative fraction formed the memory subset. Blood was obtained by leukapheresis, after which PBMCs were separated by Ficoll-Histopaque density gradient centrifugation and cryopreserved in liquid nitrogen vapor phase. Purity and quantity of every magnetically sorted T cell population were checked by analytical flow cytometry. Each sorted fraction had its genomic DNA isolated and then quantified by UV absorbance on a Nanodrop 2000c.

The rearrangement combines TRBV7-2 with TRBJ2-5; TRBD1 is perhaps the D gene, given 6 matching bases. The specimen sequenced was naive CD4+ T cells from PBMCs. The cell subset or site label here, explained by the study, means: CD45RA+ positively selected. The TCR originated in a man in his late teens or twenties in good health. Some clones in this sample may be carry-over from other donors' samples. The DNA sequence follows: TGTGCCAGCAGTCCACAGGGTGGAGAAGAGACCCAGTACTTC. Its amino acids are CASSPQGGEETQYF.